The next 16 T cell receptor beta chains were all read from a single sample in a study of vaccination effects on CD4 cells after COVID-19. Their target antigens are unknown. ViraFEST assay sequencing came after antigen-specific CD4+ T cells were expanded with viral peptide pools. Isolating CD4+ T cells followed approximately 10 days of culture. Vaccinated recipients, who were negative for nucleocapsid antibodies, had no history of SARS-CoV-2 infection. The method was immunoSEQ multiplex PCR; TCRdb's version includes in-frame clones alone and lacks a portion of them. The sample includes tens of thousands of clones, about 70% of them seen just once. Sequencing was performed on CD4+ T cells from PBMCs cultured with HCoV-NL63 spike peptides, taken before COVID-19 vaccination. The receptor source for this set is a human donor who received a COVID-19 vaccine.

This chain links TRBV7-3 with TRBJ2-5; tentative D call: TRBD1 (6 bases). The V end lost 0 bases, the J end lost 5 bases, and 16 bases lay between the germline ends. CDR3 length equals 16 residues. Germline V CDR1 and CDR2: SGHTA, FQGTGA. This CDR3 is CASSLTGTGNGETQYF. CDR3 sequence (DNA): TGTGCCAGCAGCTTAACTGGTACAGGGAATGGGGAGACCCAGTACTTC.

V is TRBV28 and J is TRBJ1-2; D remains ambiguous. The V gene's germline CDR1 is MDHEN and CDR2 SYDVKM. The CDR3 has 14 amino acids. The V end was cut by 4 bases, the J end by 2 bases, with 11 bases between. CDR3 nucleotides: TGTGCCAGCAGTTCAGGACTGATGAACTATGGCTACACCTTC. This codes for CASSSGLMNYGYTF.

This clone was detected once. The rearrangement uses TRBV5-4 and TRBJ2-3; 13 nucleotides match TRBD2. The junction had 2 bases not matched to a gene; V was cut back by 0 bases and J by 4 bases. The CDR3 length is 16 residues. Germline V gene sequence: CDR1 SGHNT, CDR2 YYREEE (reference sequence). The CDR3 region has the DNA TGTGCCAGCAGCTTGGGGACTAGCGGGGGAGCAGATACGCAGTATTTT. It specifies CASSLGTSGGADTQYF.

J is TRBJ2-5 and V is TRBV4-1; D unclear. Trimming removed 1 base at V and 5 bases at J, with 11 bases between. Germline V gives CDR1 MGHRA, CDR2 YSYEKL. The CDR3 runs to 14 residues. CDR3 region: CASSQGVRPETQYF. The CDR3 DNA is TGCGCCAGCAGCCAAGGCGTCAGACCGGAGACCCAGTACTTC.

The genes are TRBV10-1 and TRBJ1-1; maybe TRBD1 (5 bases). The CDR3 contains 14 residues. V lost 6 bases, J lost 5 bases, and 16 bases lay in between. Germline V lookup: CDR1 WNHNN, CDR2 SYGVQD (reference sequence). CDR3 coding DNA: TGCGCCAGCAGCCAACAAAGGGGAATTACTGAAGCTTTCTTT. Translating it yields CASSQQRGITEAFF.

This clone was recorded a few times. The chain recombines TRBV14 with TRBJ2-1; 9 positions match TRBD1. The ends lost 2 bases at V and 4 bases at J; junction bases unmatched: 12. There are 18 residues in the CDR3. The germline CDR1 and CDR2 sequences are SGHDN and FVKESK. The CDR3 reads CASSQFRSGTGFYNEQFF. CDR3 DNA: TGTGCCAGCAGCCAATTTCGCTCCGGGACAGGGTTTTACAATGAGCAGTTCTTC.

This clone turned up a few times. The CDR3 nucleotides read TGTGCCAGCAGCGTCGACGGCTACAATGAGCAGTTCTTC. This sequence encodes CASSVDGYNEQFF. This chain uses TRBV7-9 with TRBJ2-1; no clear D gene. Per germline, CDR1 SEHNR and CDR2 FQNEAQ (reference sequence). This CDR3 spans 13 amino acids. The V and J ends lost 5 bases and 3 bases respectively, with 8 bases between them.

The rearrangement links TRBV5-1 to TRBJ2-1; the match to TRBD2 covers 13 bases. Germline assignment: CDR1 SGHRS and CDR2 YFSETQ. The V and J ends lost 3 bases and 9 bases, in that order; junction bases with no gene match: 6. This CDR3 has 15 amino acids. This CDR3 is CASSSGTSGAGEQFF. The CDR3 nucleotides are TGCGCCAGCAGCTCCGGGACTAGCGGGGCAGGTGAGCAGTTCTTC.

The chain employs TRBV5-1 and TRBJ2-1, with no clear D. V was pared by 5 bases and J by 0 bases, with 12 bases between. Germline V CDR1 and CDR2: SGHRS, YFSETQ. This CDR3 spans 15 amino acids. The chain's CDR3 is CASRTQPGSYNEQFF. The DNA of the CDR3 is TGCGCCAGCAGAACGCAGCCGGGCTCCTACAATGAGCAGTTCTTC.

The rearrangement links TRBV27 to TRBJ2-7; D is uncertain. CDR3 length: 14 amino acids. V gave up 5 bases and J gave up 0 bases, with 11 bases separating them. The V gene's germline CDR1 is MNHEY and CDR2 SMNVEV (reference sequence). The CDR3 spells CASSLNPSSYEQYV. CDR3 nucleotide sequence: TGTGCCAGCAGTCTAAACCCCAGCTCCTACGAGCAGTACGTC.

The chain has TRBV27 and TRBJ2-7; 10 bases are shared with TRBD1. This CDR3 has 15 amino acids. Germline V gene data show CDR1 as MNHEY and CDR2 as SMNVEV (reference sequence). V gave up 8 bases and J gave up 5 bases; unmatched junction bases: 12. The CDR3, as DNA: TGTGCCAGCCAGGGGGGACAGGGGAGTTCCCACGAGCAGTACGTC. Translated, it gives CASQGGQGSSHEQYV.

V usage is TRBV7-3 and J usage is TRBJ2-1, with a possible D match to TRBD1 (6 bases). The CDR3 spans 14 residues. Germline V lookup: CDR1 SGHTA, CDR2 FQGTGA. V lost 4 bases and J lost 4, with 11 bases in between. As DNA, the CDR3 is TGTGCCAGCAGCTACGGACAGACATACAATGAGCAGTTCTTC. Translation: CASSYGQTYNEQFF.

The CDR3 here is CAWSVQGDGYTF. CDR3 nucleotide sequence: TGTGCCTGGAGCGTACAGGGTGACGGCTACACCTTC. The V and J genes are TRBV30 and TRBJ1-2, with D possibly being TRBD1 (6 bases). CDR3 length: 12 amino acids. V was cut by 3 bases and J by 8 bases, with 13 bases left in between. In germline, CDR1 is GTSNPN, CDR2 SVGIG (reference sequence).

The V call is TRBV18, the J call TRBJ1-1, with D possibly TRBD1 on 5 matching bases. V lost 6 bases, J lost 6 bases, and 17 bases lay in between. This CDR3 comprises 14 residues. The germline gives CDR1 KGHSH, CDR2 LQKENI. This CDR3 reads CASSRGTANAEAFF. CDR3 nucleotide sequence: TGTGCCAGCTCTCGGGGGACGGCAAACGCTGAAGCTTTCTTT. The whole variable domain, filled in from reference TRBV18 and TRBJ1-1, reads NAGVMQNPRHLVRRRGQEARLRCSPMKGHSHVYWYRQLPEEGLKFMVYLQKENIIDESGMPKERFSAEFPKEGPSILRIQQVVRGDSAAYFCASSRGTANAEAFFGQGTRLTVV.

The chain employs TRBV2 and TRBJ1-4; D is possibly TRBD1 (5 bases). The CDR3 loop spans 14 amino acids. V lost 6 bases to trimming and J lost 5 bases, with 13 bases between them. Germline V CDR1 and CDR2: SNHLY, FYNNEI. The CDR3 is CASSRTGGNEKLFF. DNA for the CDR3: TGTGCCAGCAGCCGAACGGGGGGGAATGAAAAACTGTTTTTT.

CDR3: CASSTGTGYTEAFF. For the CDR3, the DNA is TGTGCCAGCTCAACCGGGACAGGGTACACTGAAGCTTTCTTT. The gene calls are TRBV18 and TRBJ1-1; 9 positions agree with TRBD1. With 5 bases clipped from V and 3 bases from J, the junction kept 4 bases outside the gene matches. CDR3 length: 14 residues. The germline gives CDR1 KGHSH, CDR2 LQKENI.